The clone carrying this T cell receptor (beta chain) has a handful of counts. Antigen unknown. Trimming cost V 3 bases and J 1 base; bases outside gene matches: 3. The CDR3 length is 15 residues. Germline V lookup: CDR1 SGHTA, CDR2 FQGNSA. TCRdb used MiXCR to reprocess the 5' RACE reads, holding one entry per CDR3 protein. Of under 700,000 distinct CDR3 sequences detected, just over 20% appear once; the ten largest clones hold around 12%. The data belong to a study of T-cell memory formation after mild COVID-19. Study-wide context: The TCR clusters were mostly specific to one donor.

Study-level findings and limits: Some clones that responded were present in memory (sampled pre-infection), which suggests cross-reactive memory joined. Those CD4+ clones that contracted were mainly in CM and EM (CD8+ ones in EMRA).

This chain connects TRBV7-2 to TRBJ2-1; 7 positions agree with TRBD2. Sequencing was done on a sample of PBMCs or a T cell subset sorted from them (not recorded which). This clonotype was obtained from an adult woman who had mild COVID-19 (a few samples of this study predate the infection). Cell type and time point are not known. In nucleotides, the CDR3 is TGTGCCAGCAGCTTCCGCGGGGGTTCCTACAATGAGCAGTTCTTC. Translated: CASSFRGGSYNEQFF.